Listed here is a single T cell receptor (beta chain). Its antigen remains unidentified. A far larger clone is one nucleotide away, so this likely arose from a read error. The CDR3 does not close with the conserved phenylalanine or tryptophan, likely indicating a read error. Looking up the germline V gene yields CDR1 MDHEN and CDR2 SYDVKM. The CDR3 has 13 amino acids, counting both end residues. The only DNA kept is the CDR3, 39 bases in frame from the first base. The sample's time point label, in plain terms: newly diagnosed GD, antithyroid drugs for less than 3 months. RNA was extracted from PBMCs in TRIzol for both TCR sequencing and RNA sequencing. Graves' disease was diagnosed according to American Thyroid Association guidelines. Recruitment of patients was carried out at an endocrinology department in Xi'an, China. Each patient gave 8.5 to 9.5 milliliters of peripheral blood, collected in an EDTA anticoagulant tube. Ficoll Paque Plus density gradient separation was used to isolate PBMCs, and no further T cell sorting was performed. An Agilent 2100 Bioanalyzer and agarose gel were used to assess RNA quality, and a NanoDrop 2000 was used to measure RNA concentration.

The protocol used for the library was multiplex PCR. Sequencing was performed on an Illumina HiSeq 4000. CDR3 regions were amplified by Arm-PCR with iRepertoire HTBI primers to construct TCR beta libraries. Gel purification was performed on PCR products prior to sequencing. Regarding the original processing steps: Gene usage analysis of CDR3 amino acid clonotypes used the 60 to 80 TRBV and around 13 TRBJ segments found across samples. COPE and FqMerger were used to merge filtered high-quality paired reads into contigs. BLAST was used to align contigs to IMGT TRBV, TRBD and TRBJ reference genes, and CDR3 was defined according to IMGT. Any clonotype with a frequency above 0.1% was classified as a highly expanded clone. Shannon entropy was used to measure repertoire diversity, and the Gini coefficient was used to measure V-J evenness. Public clonotypes were defined as clonotypes shared by more than one individual. TCRdb reprocessed the public reads (quality trimming at Q25 with fastp, clone calling with MiXCR) and kept in-frame beta chains. Identical CDR3 protein sequences are pooled into one entry, listed with their most common genes and DNA. TCRdb, not the original authors, processed these V and J calls. The sample includes 400,000 to 550,000 distinct CDR3 sequences, with 15% to 20% observed a single time. The ten largest account for about 10% of the sample.

This entry belongs to a study of regulatory T cells in long-lasting Graves disease (dated by TCRdb to the early 2020s). Notes on the research overall: Antithyroid drugs had been taken for less than 3 months by newly diagnosed Graves' disease patients. A total of 33 samples underwent TCR sequencing: about 13 from persistent and roughly 20 from newly diagnosed Graves' disease patients. The study took place in China and was registered as a clinical trial. This study used TCR sequencing and RNA sequencing of peripheral blood to compare persistent Graves' disease patients against newly diagnosed Graves' disease patients. Broad study findings and their caveats: Sequencing and analysis were limited to the TCR beta chain. Compared with newly diagnosed patients, persistent Graves' disease patients had lower TCR Shannon entropy and fewer highly expanded clones, which suggests clonal expansion. A larger number of public clonotypes was shared among persistent patients (about 2,700) than among newly diagnosed patients (approximately 930). The authors acknowledged the small sample size as a limitation that may reduce accuracy. TRBV28, TRBJ1-2 and TRBJ2-5 were preferentially used in persistent disease, while TRBV20-1 and TRBJ2-1 were favored in newly diagnosed disease. Because the primary lesion, thyroid tissue, could not be accessed, the study looked at peripheral blood alone.

The sample was also reused in another study, on T cells in Graves' hyperthyroidism and ophthalmopathy. As noted in the second study: Graves' hyperthyroidism was defined as stable when no progression to ophthalmopathy occurred over 18 months of follow-up. Hyperthyroidism patients were newly diagnosed, had a disease duration of under 2 months, and were aged 18 to 65 years. Patients with uncontrolled infections, other autoimmune diseases, pregnancy or lactation were excluded. Diagnoses relied on clinical symptoms, serum thyroxine and TRAb, thyroid ultrasound and orbital computed tomography. A first-round RT-PCR of the TCR CDR3 used the HTBI primer set with the Qiagen OneStep RT-PCR kit. Most expanded thyroid clonotypes (frequency above 0.001) were also detected in blood, a finding suggesting that blood repertoires may reflect thyroid immune responses. A 13 V-J signature model separated ophthalmopathy from stable hyperthyroidism, with around 90% sensitivity and roughly 84% specificity in cross-validation and 80%/75% in testing. In validation, progression to ophthalmopathy was predicted by the model with roughly 69% sensitivity and around 75% specificity, a median of 6.5 months before onset. To identify TCR V-J signatures that set the groups apart, the researchers used a discovery cohort of more than 95 patients, made up of 40 to 45 with Graves' ophthalmopathy and 57 with stable Graves' hyperthyroidism. Prospective prediction of ophthalmopathy was tested in an independent validation cohort consisting of some 20 hyperthyroidism patients and 15 to 17 patients who later progressed to ophthalmopathy. The 90 to 100 discovery patients were randomly divided into training and test sets at a 7:3 ratio. In addition, the study compared T-cell repertoires in thyroid tissue and in blood from about six Graves' hyperthyroidism patients. After blood sampling, hyperthyroidism patients were treated with methimazole at a starting dose of 30 mg daily, and ophthalmopathy patients were treated with high-dose intravenous methylprednisolone. The libraries were constructed in a second round of multiplex PCR and then size-selected and purified. The libraries were sequenced on an Illumina HiSeq2000 using paired-end 100 bp reads. SOAPnuke was used to process the raw data, removing reads that contained adapters or uncalled bases, had a mean Phred below 15, or lacked an exact match to the constant primer or identifier. High-quality paired reads were merged using COPE v1.2.5, and each unique nucleotide sequence was defined as a clonotype. MiTCR v1.1 was used to align the clonotypes against IMGT TRBV, TRBD and TRBJ reference segments. The analysis was restricted to V-J combinations with a frequency above 0.0001, which together covered 99.2% of the repertoires. The TCS score was defined as F50 (clonal expansion) divided by E x V (chaos), with BLOSUM62-based TCRdist calculated between CDR3 peptides within each V-J. Welch's t-statistics and random forest reduced around 510 V-J features to about 12, which were used in a naive Bayes classifier (R e1071). No statistical method was used to set the sample size in advance, and investigators knew the group allocation. The paper describes TCR Vbeta CDR3 sequencing of around 130 peripheral blood samples, made up of around 41 ophthalmopathy patients, around 78 hyperthyroidism patients and 17 progressor patients.

The TCR sequence derives from a woman between 25 and 40 years old with Graves disease. Donor details come from another sample of the same person, matched by shared clones. Recombination joined TRBV28 with TRBJ2-1; no D segment can be confidently identified. Judging by the DNA end, TRBJ2-5 fits better; the J call may be wrong. The sample here was peripheral blood mononuclear cells (PBMCs), taken at new diagnosis, from a patient treated with antithyroid drugs. The DNA reads TGTGCCAGCAGTTCCCTCCCGGTAGAGACCCAGTACCTC. It translates to CASSSLPVETQYL.